This T cell receptor (beta chain) was recovered during a study of T-cell memory formation after mild COVID-19. Background on the study: Largely donor-specific TCR clusters were found.

Only a few counts were recorded for this clonotype. Its antigen is still unknown. Study results and limitations: There were some responding clones in pre-infection memory, which suggested that cross-reactive memory had joined. Day 15 to 85 contracting clones showed balanced CD4/CD8; later expanders leaned CD4+.

V shed 5 bases, J shed 2 bases, and the junction held 9 bases outside the gene matches. Germline loops: CDR1 SGHTA, CDR2 FQGNSA. The CDR3 extends over 18 amino acids. Using its own MiXCR run on the 5' RACE reads, TCRdb lists one record per CDR3 protein. Of 300,000 to 350,000 distinct CDR3 sequences detected, approximately 19% appear once; the ten largest clones hold approximately 21%. The J gene is TRBJ2-5, the V gene TRBV7-2, with TRBD2 matching over 15 bases. The sample comprised PBMCs or a T cell subset sorted from them (not recorded which). This clonotype was sampled from a man between 18 and 35 years old who had mild COVID-19 (a few samples of this study predate the infection). Cell type and time point are not known. The CDR3 sequence: CASSAGTSGGFPQETQYF. The CDR3 DNA sequence: TGTGCCAGCAGCGCCGGGACTAGCGGGGGGTTCCCACAAGAGACCCAGTACTTC.